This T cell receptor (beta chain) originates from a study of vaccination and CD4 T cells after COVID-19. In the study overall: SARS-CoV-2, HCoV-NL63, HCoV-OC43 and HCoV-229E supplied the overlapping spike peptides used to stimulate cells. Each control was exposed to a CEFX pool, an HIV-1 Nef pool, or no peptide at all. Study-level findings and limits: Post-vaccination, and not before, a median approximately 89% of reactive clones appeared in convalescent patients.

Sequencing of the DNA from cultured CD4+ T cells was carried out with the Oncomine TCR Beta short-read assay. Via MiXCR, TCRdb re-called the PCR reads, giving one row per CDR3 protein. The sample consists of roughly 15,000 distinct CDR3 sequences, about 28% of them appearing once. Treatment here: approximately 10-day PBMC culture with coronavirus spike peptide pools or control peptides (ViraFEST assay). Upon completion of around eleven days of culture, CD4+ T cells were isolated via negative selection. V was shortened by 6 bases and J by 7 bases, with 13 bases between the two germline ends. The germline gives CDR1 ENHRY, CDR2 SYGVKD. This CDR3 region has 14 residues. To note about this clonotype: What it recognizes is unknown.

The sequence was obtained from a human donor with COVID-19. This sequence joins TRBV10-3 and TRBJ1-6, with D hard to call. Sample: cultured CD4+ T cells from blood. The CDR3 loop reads CAIRPTDLNSPLHF. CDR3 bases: TGTGCCATCAGGCCCACAGATTTAAATTCACCCCTCCACTTT.